A selection of T cell receptor beta chains follows, all from one sample in a study of CD8 T cells in ankylosing spondylitis. MiXCR was run by TCRdb on the 5' RACE reads, yielding one entry per CDR3 protein. The sample has around 140,000 distinct CDR3 sequences; roughly 10% are singletons. The sequencing sample was made of blood, either unsorted or a sorted T cell fraction (not recorded which). The receptors derive from a female donor with ankylosing spondylitis or in good health (not recorded which). CDR3s include the opening cysteine and the closing phenylalanine or tryptophan. Fields, in order: clone size, J gene, D gene, V gene, CDR3 DNA, CDR3 protein. D genes are given only for firm matches. Clone size is given for some rows only: seen once, a few or many times, or a class if the clone is expanded.

>NA|TRBJ2-3|NA|TRBV12-3/TRBV12-4
TGTGCCAGCAGGGCTTTGGCTGGCACAGATACGCAGTATTTT
CASRALAGTDTQYF
>NA|TRBJ2-6|NA|TRBV6-1
TGTGCCAGCAGTCCCCACGGCGGGGTGATATCTGGGGCCAACGTCCTGACTTTC
CASSPHGGVISGANVLTF
>many|TRBJ1-1|NA|TRBV7-9
TGTGCCAGCAGCTTAGATCGGACAGCCCGGGCTTTCTTT
CASSLDRTARAFF
>few|TRBJ1-2|NA|TRBV6-2/TRBV6-3
TGTGCCAGCAGGGTAACAGGTGCCTATGGCTACACCTTC
CASRVTGAYGYTF
>many|TRBJ1-1|TRBD1|TRBV12-3/TRBV12-4
TGTGCCAGCAGCCCCCGGACAGGGGGCTTGGTTACTGAAGCTTTCTTT
CASSPRTGGLVTEAFF
>many|TRBJ2-1|NA|TRBV24-1
TGTGCCGTCAAGAAGGGGGATTACAATGAGCAGTTCTTC
CAVKKGDYNEQFF
>few|TRBJ2-5|NA|TRBV7-9
TGTGCCAGCAGCCCGATGGGAGGACAAGAGACCCAGTACTTC
CASSPMGGQETQYF
>many|TRBJ2-3|NA|TRBV24-1
TGTGCCACCAGTGATTTGGGGTCCGGTCCTAGCACAGATACGCAGTATTTT
CATSDLGSGPSTDTQYF
>many|TRBJ1-2|NA|TRBV12-3/TRBV12-4
TGTGCCAGCAGTTACCCGCCCGGGGGGACCTATGGCTACACCTTC
CASSYPPGGTYGYTF
>many|TRBJ2-1|TRBD2|TRBV7-3
TGTGCCAGCAGCCCGACTAGCGGGGGGTACAATGAGCAGTTCTTC
CASSPTSGGYNEQFF
>many|TRBJ2-1|TRBD2|TRBV11-1
TGTGCCAGCAGCCCGCGGCGGGGGGCCCACTACAATGAGCAGTTCTTC
CASSPRRGAHYNEQFF
>many|TRBJ2-2|NA|TRBV20-1
TGCAGTGCTAGTCGTCAATTGGGGGAGCTGTTTTTT
CSASRQLGELFF
>many|TRBJ2-2|NA|TRBV7-2
TGTGCCAGCAGCTTAGCCCTACCCGGGGAGCTGTTTTTT
CASSLALPGELFF
>many|TRBJ2-7|TRBD2|TRBV29-1
TGCAGCGTTGCGCCTAGCGGGGGAGGCGAGCAGTACTTC
CSVAPSGGGEQYF
>few|TRBJ2-3|NA|TRBV5-1
TGCGCCAGCAGCTGGACGGGCACAGATACGCAGTATTTT
CASSWTGTDTQYF
>many|TRBJ2-2|NA|TRBV5-1
TGCGCCAGCAGCCCTAGGGTGTTCGTTGCCGGGGAGCTGTTTTTT
CASSPRVFVAGELFF
>many|TRBJ2-1|NA|TRBV20-1
TGCAGTGCTAGATCTCGGGAGAGATACAATGAGCAGTTCTTC
CSARSRERYNEQFF
>many|TRBJ1-1|NA|TRBV20-1
TGCAGCCCGAGGGGGGGGCAGAACACTGAAGCTTTCTTT
CSPRGGQNTEAFF
>many|TRBJ2-1|TRBD1|TRBV7-2
TGTGCCAGCAGCGTAGCGGGACCGGGACAGGGGTACAATGAGCAGTTCTTC
CASSVAGPGQGYNEQFF
>many|TRBJ2-1|TRBD2|TRBV20-1
TGCAGTGCTAGAGTAACTAGCGGGAGGGAGTGGGATGAGCAGTTCTTC
CSARVTSGREWDEQFF
>many|TRBJ2-6|TRBD1|TRBV5-1
TGCGCCAGCAGTTACCAACAACAGGGGGCCTCGCCTGGGGCCAACGTCCTGACTTTC
CASSYQQQGASPGANVLTF
>many|TRBJ2-3|NA|TRBV12-3/TRBV12-4
TGTGCCAGCACCCCTATAGGGGGGGGCCATAGAACAGATACGCAGTATTTT
CASTPIGGGHRTDTQYF
>few|TRBJ2-2|NA|TRBV27
TGTGCCAGCAGTTTTAGTGGGGGGACACTTAACACCGGGGAGCTGTTTTTT
CASSFSGGTLNTGELFF
>few|TRBJ2-3|NA|TRBV5-1
TGCGCCAGCAGCTTACCAGGTGGCACAGATACGCAGTATTTT
CASSLPGGTDTQYF
>many|TRBJ2-7|TRBD1|TRBV5-1
TGCGCCAGCAGGTTGGACCCCGGGACAGTCTACGAGCAGTACTTC
CASRLDPGTVYEQYF
>many|TRBJ2-2|TRBD2|TRBV19
TGTGCCAGTAGTCCCAGCGGGGTGAACACCGGGGAGCTGTTTTTT
CASSPSGVNTGELFF
>many|TRBJ2-7|TRBD2|TRBV3-1
TGTGCCAGCAGCCAAGAGTCTAGCGGGAGGTCCGAGCAGTACTTC
CASSQESSGRSEQYF
>few|TRBJ1-1|NA|TRBV7-9
TGTGCCAGCAGCTTCGAAGACAGTGCCTACACTGAAGCTTTCTTT
CASSFEDSAYTEAFF
>few|TRBJ1-5|NA|TRBV7-2
TGTGCCAGCAGCACAACAGGTAGCAATCAGCCCCAGCATTTT
CASSTTGSNQPQHF
>many|TRBJ2-5|NA|TRBV28
TGTGCCAGCAGCTCGGACCCCACCCAAGAGACCCAGTACTTC
CASSSDPTQETQYF
>many|TRBJ2-1|NA|TRBV30
TGTGCCTGGAGTGGAACGGGAGTCCTCTACAATGAGCAGTTCTTC
CAWSGTGVLYNEQFF
>many|TRBJ2-3|NA|TRBV7-9
TGTGCCAGCAGCTTAGCGAGGAGACAGTTACTCACAGATACGCAGTATTTT
CASSLARRQLLTDTQYF
>few|TRBJ1-1|NA|TRBV6-1
TGTGCCAGCGGGAGCGGCGCAGACACTGAAGCTTTCTTT
CASGSGADTEAFF
>many|TRBJ1-2|TRBD1|TRBV10-3
TGTGCCATCAATTTGAATCCGGGACAGGGTTATGGCTACACCTTC
CAINLNPGQGYGYTF
>NA|TRBJ2-5|NA|TRBV20-1
TGCAGTGCTAGAGGTGGCACGTGGGGGTATACCGAGACCCAGTACTTC
CSARGGTWGYTETQYF
>NA|TRBJ2-5|TRBD1|TRBV7-9
TGTGCCAGCAGCTTAGGGACAGGGGGCTTGGTGGAGACCCAGTACTTC
CASSLGTGGLVETQYF
>many|TRBJ1-3|NA|TRBV12-3/TRBV12-4
TGTGCCAGCAGTTTCGAAGTCGGAAACACCATATATTTT
CASSFEVGNTIYF
>NA|TRBJ1-2|NA|TRBV12-3/TRBV12-4
TGTGCCAGCAGTTTTGGGCCGGAGGGCTACACCTTC
CASSFGPEGYTF
>NA|TRBJ1-4|NA|TRBV12-3/TRBV12-4
TGTGCCAGCAGACCAACGGACAGCCCGGGAGAAAAACTGTTTTTT
CASRPTDSPGEKLFF
>many|TRBJ1-5|NA|TRBV18
TGTGCCAGCTCCTGGGAAAGCAATCAGCCCCAGCATTTT
CASSWESNQPQHF
>few|TRBJ1-1|NA|TRBV5-1
TGCGCCAGCAGCTACGGTCTTTCAAACACTGAAGCTTTCTTT
CASSYGLSNTEAFF
>many|TRBJ2-2|NA|TRBV11-3
TGTGCCAGCAGCCGAGGCGGACACCCGGCGAACACCGGGGAGCTGTTTTTT
CASSRGGHPANTGELFF
>few|TRBJ2-2|NA|TRBV7-2
TGTGCCAGCAGCTTAGGGGGGGCTTCGGGGGAGCTGTTTTTT
CASSLGGASGELFF
>NA|TRBJ2-2|NA|TRBV30
TGTGCCTGGAGACAGGGTGCCGGGGAGCTGTTTTTT
CAWRQGAGELFF
>many|TRBJ2-3|TRBD1|TRBV5-1
TGCGCCAGCAGCACAGGGACAGGGGCTGTTACGCAGTATTTT
CASSTGTGAVTQYF
>many|TRBJ1-5|NA|TRBV20-1
TGCAGTGCTAGTACGGCCACAGGGTCCAATCAGCCCCAGCATTTT
CSASTATGSNQPQHF
>many|TRBJ1-4|NA|TRBV29-1
TGCAGCGCGGAGGAGAAACTGTTTTTT
CSAEEKLFF